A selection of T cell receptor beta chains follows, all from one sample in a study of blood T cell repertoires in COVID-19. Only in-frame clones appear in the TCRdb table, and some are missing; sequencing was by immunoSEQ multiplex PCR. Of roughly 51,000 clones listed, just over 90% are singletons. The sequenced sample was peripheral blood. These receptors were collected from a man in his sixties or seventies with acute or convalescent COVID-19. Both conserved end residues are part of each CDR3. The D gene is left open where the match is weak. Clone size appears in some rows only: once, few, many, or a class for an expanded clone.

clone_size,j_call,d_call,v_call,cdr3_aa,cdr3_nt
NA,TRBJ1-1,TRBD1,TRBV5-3,CARSLEETGGDWENTEAFF,TGTGCCAGAAGCTTGGAAGAGACAGGGGGAGATTGGGAGAACACTGAAGCTTTCTTT
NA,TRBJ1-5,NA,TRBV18,CASSELQGSNQPQHF,TGTGCCAGCTCAGAGTTACAGGGAAGCAATCAGCCCCAGCATTTT
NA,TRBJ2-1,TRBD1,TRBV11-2,CASSLGDSYNEQFF,TGTGCCAGCAGCTTAGGGGACAGCTACAATGAGCAGTTCTTC
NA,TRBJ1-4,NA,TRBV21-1,CASSKESETDAAWEKLFF,TGTGCCAGCAGCAAAGAATCCGAGACAGACGCCGCTTGGGAAAAACTGTTTTTT
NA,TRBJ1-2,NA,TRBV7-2,CASSLVNRGYTF,TGTGCCAGCAGCTTAGTGAACAGGGGCTACACCTTC
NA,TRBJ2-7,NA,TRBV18,CASSPPRRRTYEQYF,TGTGCCAGCTCACCACCGAGGCGCCGAACCTACGAGCAGTACTTC
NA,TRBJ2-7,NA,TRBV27,CASSLQVSNVYEQYF,TGTGCCAGCAGTTTACAAGTATCTAACGTCTACGAGCAGTACTTC
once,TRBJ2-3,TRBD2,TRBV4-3,CASSKDLGTSGTDTQYF,TGCGCCAGCAGCAAAGATCTTGGGACTAGCGGCACAGATACGCAGTATTTT
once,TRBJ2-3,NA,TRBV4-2,CASSHLADTQYF,TGTGCCAGCAGCCATTTAGCAGATACGCAGTATTTT
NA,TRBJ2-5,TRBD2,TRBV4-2,CASSRGLGTTEETQYF,TGTGCCAGCAGCCGCGGCCTAGGGACTACCGAAGAGACCCAGTACTTC
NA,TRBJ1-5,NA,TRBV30,CAWSVGRGASRPQHF,TGTGCCTGGAGTGTGGGTAGGGGCGCTTCCCGGCCCCAGCATTTT
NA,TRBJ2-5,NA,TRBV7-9,CASSLAQAQETQYF,TGTGCCAGCAGCTTAGCGCAGGCGCAAGAGACCCAGTACTTC
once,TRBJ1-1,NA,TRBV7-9,CASSLIPPGRVRTEAFF,TGTGCCAGCAGCTTAATTCCTCCCGGCAGGGTGCGAACTGAAGCTTTCTTT
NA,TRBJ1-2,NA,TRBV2,CASNTQGYYGYTF,TGTGCCAGCAATACACAGGGCTATTATGGCTACACCTTC
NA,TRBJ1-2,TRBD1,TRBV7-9,CASSLGLPQGADGYTF,TGTGCCAGCAGCTTAGGCCTCCCACAGGGGGCGGATGGCTACACCTTC
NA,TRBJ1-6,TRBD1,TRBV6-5,CASRLAPGQASPLHF,TGTGCCAGCAGACTTGCTCCGGGACAGGCATCACCCCTCCACTTT
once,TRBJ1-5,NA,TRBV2,CASSKQGAREPQHF,TGTGCCAGCAGTAAACAAGGTGCCCGGGAGCCCCAGCATTTT
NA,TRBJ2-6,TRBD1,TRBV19,CASSMGQYSGANVLTF,TGTGCCAGTAGTATGGGACAGTACTCTGGGGCCAACGTCCTGACTTTC
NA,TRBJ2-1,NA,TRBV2,CASSQARAFPYNEQFF,TGTGCCAGCAGCCAGGCCAGAGCTTTCCCCTACAATGAGCAGTTCTTC
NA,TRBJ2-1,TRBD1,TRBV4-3,CASSQDRDRAYNEQFF,TGCGCCAGCAGCCAGGATCGGGACAGAGCCTACAATGAGCAGTTCTTC
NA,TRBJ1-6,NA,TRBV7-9,CASSPLGGGNSPLHF,TGTGCCAGCAGCCCCCTGGGGGGAGGGAATTCACCCCTCCACTTT
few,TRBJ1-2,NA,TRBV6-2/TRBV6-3,CASSYNRGSIYGYTF,TGTGCCAGCAGTTATAATCGGGGTTCGATCTATGGCTACACCTTC
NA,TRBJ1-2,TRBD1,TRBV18,CASSPGGQGNYGYTF,TGTGCCAGCTCACCGGGGGGACAGGGAAACTATGGCTACACCTTC
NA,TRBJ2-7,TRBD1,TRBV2,CASSEAGQLVGEQYF,TGTGCCAGCAGTGAAGCGGGACAGTTAGTTGGGGAGCAGTACTTC
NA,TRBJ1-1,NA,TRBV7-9,CASAVRGEVTEAFF,TGTGCCAGCGCCGTGCGGGGGGAGGTCACTGAAGCTTTCTTT
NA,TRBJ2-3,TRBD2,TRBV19,CASSIRRLAGGPADTQYF,TGTGCCAGTAGTATCCGCCGACTAGCGGGGGGGCCCGCAGATACGCAGTATTTT
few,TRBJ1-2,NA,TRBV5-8,CASSLALTAYGYTF,TGTGCCAGCAGCTTGGCCCTGACAGCTTATGGCTACACCTTC
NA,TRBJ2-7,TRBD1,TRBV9,CASSVEAGQGLPNIYEQYF,TGTGCCAGCAGCGTAGAAGCGGGACAGGGGCTACCAAACATCTACGAGCAGTACTTC
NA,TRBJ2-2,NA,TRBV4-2,CASSQAILTGELFF,TGTGCCAGCAGCCAAGCGATACTCACCGGGGAGCTGTTTTTT
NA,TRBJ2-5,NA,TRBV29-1,CSVEARQGGWQETQYF,TGCAGCGTTGAAGCCCGGCAGGGCGGATGGCAAGAGACCCAGTACTTC